The 10 T cell receptor beta chains below all came from one sample that was sequenced in a study of shared clonotypes between healthy human individuals. The repertoire was sequenced with immunoSEQ multiplex PCR; TCRdb's copy has only in-frame clones and lacks some. The repertoire consists of about 1.9 million clones, with roughly 95% occurring once and the leading ten covering 1.5% to 2%. Naive CD8 isolation took CD45RO-negative cells positively selected for CCR7 and excluded terminally differentiated effector memory CD45RA+ cells. The sequencing sample was made of naive CD8+ T cells from PBMCs. Receptor source: a man younger than 35 in good health. Some clones in this sample may be carry-over from other donors' samples.

The chain joins TRBV9 to TRBJ2-1; 10 bases align to TRBD1. V dropped 1 base and J dropped 3; count of bases not matched to a gene: 4. The CDR3 consists of 16 residues. CDR1 is SGDLS, CDR2 YYNGEE, per germline. In nucleotides, the CDR3 is TGTGCCAGCAGCGTATATGGGACAGGGGACTACAATGAGCAGTTCTTC. It codes for CASSVYGTGDYNEQFF. Supplemented by reference TRBV9 and TRBJ2-1, the full variable domain reads DSGVTQTPKHLITATGQRVTLRCSPRSGDLSVYWYQQSLDQGLQFLIQYYNGEERAKGNILERFSAQQFPDLHSELNLSSLELGDSALYFCASSVYGTGDYNEQFFGPGTRLTVL.

V gene TRBV7-9 combines with J gene TRBJ2-1; maybe TRBD1 (6 bases). The CDR3 length is 16 residues. Trimming removed 3 bases from V and 0 bases from J, with 12 bases in between. Looked up from germline, CDR1 is SEHNR and CDR2 is FQNEAQ (reference sequence). The CDR3 spells CASSFFRGPSYNEQFF. CDR3 sequence (DNA): TGTGCCAGCAGCTTCTTCAGGGGCCCCTCCTACAATGAGCAGTTCTTC.

V gene TRBV7-9 combines with J gene TRBJ2-2, with D unresolved. Germline V lookup: CDR1 SEHNR, CDR2 FQNEAQ (reference sequence). V shed 6 bases and J shed 5 bases, with 7 bases lying between them. CDR3 length: 12 amino acids. CDR3 sequence: CASRSETGELFF. The CDR3 DNA sequence: TGTGCCAGCAGATCAGAGACCGGGGAGCTGTTTTTT.

The genes are TRBV29-1 and TRBJ2-1; 7 nucleotides line up with TRBD2. This CDR3 has 18 residues. Unmatched junction bases numbered 21, after V lost 5 bases and J lost 5 bases. Germline CDR1 reads SQVTM; CDR2 reads ANQGSEA. The CDR3 is CSVKTRGEGLHADNEQFF. CDR3 nucleotide sequence: TGCAGCGTTAAGACTCGTGGGGAGGGACTTCATGCCGACAATGAGCAGTTCTTC.

This chain joins TRBV4-3 and TRBJ2-3; TRBD2 matches 7 bases. The CDR3 has 16 amino acids. The germline CDR1 and CDR2 sequences are LGHNA and YSLEER. J was trimmed by 2 bases and V by 1 base; bases with no gene match: 6. The CDR3 DNA reads TGCGCCAGCAGCCAAGTTCTAGCGGCCAACACAGATACGCAGTATTTT. Amino acid sequence: CASSQVLAANTDTQYF.

The chain is built from TRBV7-9 and TRBJ2-3; 10 bases are a match to TRBD2. The V segment lost 4 bases and the J segment 0 bases; nucleotides outside the gene matches: 10. Per the germline V gene, CDR1 is SEHNR and CDR2 is FQNEAQ (reference sequence). This CDR3 region has 18 residues. The CDR3 nucleotides read TGTGCCAGCAGCTCCCCATGGGCTAGCGGGGGAAGCACAGATACGCAGTATTTT. Encoded protein: CASSSPWASGGSTDTQYF.

The rearrangement uses TRBV29-1 and TRBJ1-1; no clear D. V shed 6 bases and J shed 0 bases, with 11 bases lying between them. Germline V gene sequence: CDR1 SQVTM, CDR2 ANQGSEA. The CDR3 has 13 amino acids. This CDR3 is CSVRAPMNTEAFF. Written as DNA, the CDR3 is TGCAGCGTCCGCGCTCCAATGAACACTGAAGCTTTCTTT. The complete variable domain, with remaining parts taken from reference TRBV29-1 and TRBJ1-1, reads SAVISQKPSRDICQRGTSLTIQCQVDSQVTMMFWYRQQPGQSLTLIATANQGSEATYESGFVIDKFPISRPNLTFSTLTVSNMSPEDSSIYLCSVRAPMNTEAFFGQGTRLTVV.

The rearrangement links TRBV28 to TRBJ2-2; D not certain. The V end was cut by 3 bases, the J end by 0 bases, with 2 bases between. The CDR3 covers 13 residues. Germline V gene data show CDR1 as MDHEN and CDR2 as SYDVKM. The CDR3 spells CASSFSNTGELFF. The CDR3 DNA reads as TGTGCCAGCAGTTTTTCGAACACCGGGGAGCTGTTTTTT.

The V call is TRBV4-3, the J call TRBJ2-3, with 15 bases fitting TRBD2. This CDR3 has 18 amino acids. Trimming removed 0 bases from V and 6 bases from J; junction bases left unmatched: 7. Germline V gene lookup returns CDR1 LGHNA and CDR2 YSLEER. Here the CDR3 reads CASSQDIVGLAGGDTQYF. The CDR3 DNA follows: TGCGCCAGCAGCCAAGATATTGTCGGACTAGCGGGAGGGGATACGCAGTATTTT.

This chain links TRBV28 with TRBJ1-2, with D perhaps matching TRBD1 (5 bases). Trimming took off 1 base at V and 3 bases at J, with 18 bases between the two ends. The CDR3 is made up of 17 amino acids. Germline CDR1 and CDR2: MDHEN and SYDVKM. The chain's CDR3 is CASSLSLEEGNDYGYTF. The CDR3 DNA follows: TGTGCCAGCAGTTTATCTCTCGAGGAGGGGAACGACTATGGCTACACCTTC.